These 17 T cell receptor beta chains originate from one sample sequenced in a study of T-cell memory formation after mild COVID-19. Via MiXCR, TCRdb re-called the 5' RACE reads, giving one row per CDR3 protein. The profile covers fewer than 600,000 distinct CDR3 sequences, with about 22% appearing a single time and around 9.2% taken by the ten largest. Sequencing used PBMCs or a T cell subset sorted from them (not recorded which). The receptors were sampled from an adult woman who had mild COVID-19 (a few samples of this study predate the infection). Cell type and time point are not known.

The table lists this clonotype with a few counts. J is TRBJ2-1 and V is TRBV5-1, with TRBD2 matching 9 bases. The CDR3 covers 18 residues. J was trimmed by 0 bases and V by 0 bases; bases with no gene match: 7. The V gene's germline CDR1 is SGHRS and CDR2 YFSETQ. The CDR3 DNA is TGCGCCAGCAGCTTGGTTCCTAGCGGGGAAAGCTCCTACAATGAGCAGTTCTTC. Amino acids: CASSLVPSGESSYNEQFF.

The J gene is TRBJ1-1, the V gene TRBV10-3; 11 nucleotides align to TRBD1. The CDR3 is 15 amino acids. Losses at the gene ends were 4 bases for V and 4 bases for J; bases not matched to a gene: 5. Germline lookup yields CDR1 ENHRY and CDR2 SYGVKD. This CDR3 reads CAISGDRGFATEAFF. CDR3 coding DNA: TGTGCCATCAGTGGGGACAGGGGGTTTGCCACTGAAGCTTTCTTT.

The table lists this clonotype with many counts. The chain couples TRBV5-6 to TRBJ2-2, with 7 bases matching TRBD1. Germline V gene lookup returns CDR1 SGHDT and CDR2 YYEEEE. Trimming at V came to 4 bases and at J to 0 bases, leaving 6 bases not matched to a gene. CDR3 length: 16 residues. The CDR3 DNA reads TGTGCCAGCAGCCCACGACAGGGCGCGAACACCGGGGAGCTGTTTTTT. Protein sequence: CASSPRQGANTGELFF.

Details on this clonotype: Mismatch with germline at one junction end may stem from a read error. Here the CDR3 reads CAISLAGARETQYF. CDR3 in DNA: TGTGCCATCAGCTTAGCTGGGGCGCGGGAGACCCAGTACTTC. This chain links TRBV7-7 with TRBJ2-5, with a possible D match to TRBD1 (5 bases). The CDR3 extends over 14 amino acids. Germline CDR1 reads SSHAT; CDR2 reads FNYEAQ (reference sequence).

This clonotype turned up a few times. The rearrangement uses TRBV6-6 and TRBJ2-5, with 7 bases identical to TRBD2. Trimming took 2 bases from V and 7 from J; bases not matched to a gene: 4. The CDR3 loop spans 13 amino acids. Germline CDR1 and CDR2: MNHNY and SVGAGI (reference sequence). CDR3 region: CASSYVREGTQYF. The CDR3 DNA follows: TGTGCCAGCAGTTACGTAAGGGAGGGGACCCAGTACTTC.

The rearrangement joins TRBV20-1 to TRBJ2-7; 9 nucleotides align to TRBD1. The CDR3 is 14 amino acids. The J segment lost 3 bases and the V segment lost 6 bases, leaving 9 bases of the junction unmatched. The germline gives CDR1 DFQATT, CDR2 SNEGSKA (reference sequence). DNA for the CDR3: TGCAGTGCGATAGGACCGGGACAGGGCTACGAGCAGTACTTC. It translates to CSAIGPGQGYEQYF.

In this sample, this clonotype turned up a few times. DNA of the CDR3: TGTGCCAGCAGCCAGTCGACGGGTAACTATGGCTACACCTTC. As protein: CASSQSTGNYGYTF. The rearrangement uses TRBV7-2 and TRBJ1-2, with D hard to call. This CDR3 spans 14 amino acids. The germline V and J ends were trimmed by 5 bases and 1 base, with 11 bases remaining between them. Germline V CDR1 and CDR2: SGHTA, FQGNSA.

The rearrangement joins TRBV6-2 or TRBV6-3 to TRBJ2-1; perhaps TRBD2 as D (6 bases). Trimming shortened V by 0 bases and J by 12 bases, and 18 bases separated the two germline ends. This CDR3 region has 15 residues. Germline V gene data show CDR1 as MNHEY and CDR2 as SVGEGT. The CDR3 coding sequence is TGTGCCAGCAGTTACTCTACCGGGGGTGGGCCATGGCAGTTCTTC. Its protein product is CASSYSTGGGPWQFF.

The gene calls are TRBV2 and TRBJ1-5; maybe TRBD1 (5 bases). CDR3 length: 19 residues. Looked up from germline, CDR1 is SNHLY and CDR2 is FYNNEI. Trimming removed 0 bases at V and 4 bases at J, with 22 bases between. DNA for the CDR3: TGTGCCAGCAGTGAAGCGGGACCTGTCCTCGGGAGGACGAATCAGCCCCAGCATTTT. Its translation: CASSEAGPVLGRTNQPQHF.

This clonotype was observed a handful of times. DNA for the CDR3: TGTGCCAGCAGTTTACCCCAGGGATCTTCGCAGTATTTT. Protein product: CASSLPQGSSQYF. The chain links TRBV27 to TRBJ2-3; weak D call: TRBD1 (5 bases). V was clipped by 2 bases and J by 10 bases, with 13 bases between them. The V gene's germline CDR1 is MNHEY and CDR2 SMNVEV (reference sequence). The CDR3 runs to 13 residues.

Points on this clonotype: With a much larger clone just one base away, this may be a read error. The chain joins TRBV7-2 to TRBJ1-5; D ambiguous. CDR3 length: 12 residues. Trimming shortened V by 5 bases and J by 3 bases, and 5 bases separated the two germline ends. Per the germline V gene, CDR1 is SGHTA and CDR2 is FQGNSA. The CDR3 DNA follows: TGTGCCAGCAGCCAATACAATCAGCCCCAGCATTTT. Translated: CASSQYNQPQHF.

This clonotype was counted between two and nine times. The CDR3 nucleotides are TGTGCCTGGAGTGTCATCGGGTACGAGCAGTACTTC. It is translated as CAWSVIGYEQYF. The chain recombines TRBV30 with TRBJ2-7; D unclear. The CDR3 has 12 residues. Trimming stripped 0 bases from V and 4 bases from J, with 7 bases between. Looked up from germline, CDR1 is GTSNPN and CDR2 is SVGIG (reference sequence).

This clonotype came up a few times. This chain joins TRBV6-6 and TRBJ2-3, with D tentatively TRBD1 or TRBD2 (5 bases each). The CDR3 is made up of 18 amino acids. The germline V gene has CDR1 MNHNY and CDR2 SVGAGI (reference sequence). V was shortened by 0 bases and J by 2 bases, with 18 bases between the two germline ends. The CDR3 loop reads CASSYSMVGVPLTDTQYF. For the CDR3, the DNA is TGTGCCAGCAGTTACTCGATGGTGGGGGTCCCGCTCACAGATACGCAGTATTTT.

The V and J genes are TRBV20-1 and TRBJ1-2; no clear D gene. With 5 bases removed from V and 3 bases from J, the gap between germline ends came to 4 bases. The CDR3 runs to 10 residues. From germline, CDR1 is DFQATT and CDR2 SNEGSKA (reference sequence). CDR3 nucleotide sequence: TGCAGTGCTGGGGACTATGGCTACACCTTC. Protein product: CSAGDYGYTF.

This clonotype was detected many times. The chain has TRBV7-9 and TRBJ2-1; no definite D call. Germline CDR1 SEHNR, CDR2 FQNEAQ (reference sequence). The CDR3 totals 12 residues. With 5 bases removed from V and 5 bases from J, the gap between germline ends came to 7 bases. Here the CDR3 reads CASSPTHNEQFF. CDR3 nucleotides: TGTGCCAGCAGCCCCACCCACAATGAGCAGTTCTTC.

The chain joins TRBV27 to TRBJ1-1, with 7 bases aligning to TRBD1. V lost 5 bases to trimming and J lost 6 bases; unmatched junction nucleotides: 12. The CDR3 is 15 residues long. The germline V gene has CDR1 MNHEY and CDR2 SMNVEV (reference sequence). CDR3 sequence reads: CASSRTGRRSPEAFF. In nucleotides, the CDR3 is TGTGCCAGCAGTCGGACAGGACGCCGCTCGCCTGAAGCTTTCTTT.

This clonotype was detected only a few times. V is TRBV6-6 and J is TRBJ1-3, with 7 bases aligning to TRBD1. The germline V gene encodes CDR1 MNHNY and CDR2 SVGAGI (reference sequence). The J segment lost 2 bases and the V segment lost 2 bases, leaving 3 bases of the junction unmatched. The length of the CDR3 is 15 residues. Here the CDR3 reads CASSYQGVAGNTIYF. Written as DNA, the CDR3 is TGTGCCAGCAGTTACCAGGGGGTAGCTGGAAACACCATATATTTT.